This T cell receptor (beta chain) was found in a study of regulatory T cells in long-lasting Graves disease. The CDR3 is 13 amino acids. V lost 3 bases and J 4 bases, leaving 9 bases between the germline ends. Building the TCR beta libraries relied on iRepertoire HTBI primers, and CDR3 regions underwent Arm-PCR. TCRdb itself ran the multiplex PCR reads through MiXCR, one entry per CDR3 protein. The sample lists around 500,000 distinct CDR3 sequences, about 16% occurring once. Regarding time point: newly diagnosed GD, antithyroid drugs for less than 3 months. The authors made the TCR library using RNA they extracted from PBMCs. This clonotype was recorded many times. These sequences were also reported in another study, on T cells in Graves' hyperthyroidism and ophthalmopathy. That report notes: Most thyroid clonotypes expanded above 0.001 were also detected in blood. Separation of ophthalmopathy from stable hyperthyroidism was achieved by a 13 V-J model.

The receptor was derived from a woman in her forties or fifties with Graves disease. The rearrangement links TRBV12-3 or TRBV12-4 to TRBJ2-5; D is undetermined. Sample: peripheral blood mononuclear cells (PBMCs), taken at new diagnosis, from a patient treated with antithyroid drugs. CDR3 DNA: TGTGCCAGCAGTTTCGTTTTTGGAGAGACCCAGTACTTC. It translates to CASSFVFGETQYF.